Below are 11 T cell receptor beta chains sequenced from a single sample in a study of T-cell memory formation after mild COVID-19. TCRdb analysed the 5' RACE reads with MiXCR anew, one entry per CDR3 protein. The table includes tens of thousands of distinct CDR3 sequences, roughly 12% detected once. Sequences were obtained from PBMCs or a T cell subset sorted from them (not recorded which). These receptor sequences come from a man aged 18 to 30 who had mild COVID-19 (a few samples of this study predate the infection). Cell type and time point are not known.

The chain uses TRBV15 and TRBJ2-2; TRBD1 matches 7 bases. With V trimmed by 0 bases and J by 4 bases, 8 bases remained unmatched. This CDR3 contains 17 residues. Looked up from germline, CDR1 is LNHNV and CDR2 is YYDKDF (reference sequence). CDR3 region: CATSRDRDSFITGELFF. Here the CDR3 DNA reads TGTGCCACCAGCAGAGATCGGGACAGTTTTATCACCGGGGAGCTGTTTTTT.

The CDR3 here is CASSYGAGGPMETQYF. In DNA, the CDR3 is TGTGCCAGCAGTTACGGGGCGGGGGGGCCAATGGAGACCCAGTACTTC. This chain joins TRBV6-5 and TRBJ2-5; 9 bases agree with TRBD2. Germline V gene sequence: CDR1 MNHEY, CDR2 SVGAGI. This CDR3 spans 16 amino acids. With 2 bases clipped from V and 5 bases from J, the junction kept 9 bases outside the gene matches.

The chain combines TRBV6-5 with TRBJ2-7, with 8 bases lining up with TRBD1. Germline loops: CDR1 MNHEY, CDR2 SVGAGI. The CDR3 sequence is 16 residues long. J was trimmed by 4 bases and V by 5 bases; bases with no gene match: 13. The CDR3 sequence is CASSQSLSDRVYEQYF. The CDR3 DNA sequence: TGTGCCAGCAGTCAATCCCTCTCGGACAGGGTGTACGAGCAGTACTTC.

This clonotype was observed a handful of times. V is TRBV4-3 and J is TRBJ2-7; the D gene is possibly TRBD1 (5 bases). The germline gives CDR1 LGHNA, CDR2 YSLEER. Trimming removed 1 base from V and 4 bases from J, with 8 bases in between. The CDR3 runs 13 residues. CDR3 residues: CASSQGTTYEQYF. The CDR3 DNA reads as TGCGCCAGCAGCCAAGGGACAACGTACGAGCAGTACTTC.

The chain links TRBV5-1 to TRBJ2-7; TRBD1 or TRBD2 may be the D gene (5 bases each). The CDR3 has 16 residues. Germline V gene lookup returns CDR1 SGHRS and CDR2 YFSETQ. V lost 1 base and J 0 bases, leaving 14 bases between the germline ends. The CDR3 DNA reads as TGCGCCAGCAGCTTGTGGGCAGGGACCTCCTCCTACGAGCAGTACTTC. This translates into CASSLWAGTSSYEQYF.

In its sample, this clonotype was seen a few times. The J gene is TRBJ2-5, the V gene TRBV7-9, with a tentative D call TRBD1 (5 bases). V lost 4 bases and J 3 bases, leaving 21 bases between the germline ends. Germline CDR1 reads SEHNR; CDR2 reads FQNEAQ (reference sequence). This CDR3 region has 17 residues. DNA for the CDR3: TGTGCCAGCAGCTCATTAAGGATCCAGGGCATGGAAGAGACCCAGTACTTC. Encoded protein: CASSSLRIQGMEETQYF.

This clonotype was counted many times. The V call is TRBV4-3, the J call TRBJ2-3; D not certain. V lost 7 bases and J lost 4, with 15 bases in between. The CDR3 has 14 residues. Germline values: CDR1 LGHNA, CDR2 YSLEER. The CDR3: CASIPFMGSDTQYF. The CDR3 DNA follows: TGCGCCAGCATCCCCTTTATGGGGTCAGATACGCAGTATTTT.

The genes are TRBV5-1 and TRBJ2-7; 9 bases line up with TRBD1. The V and J ends lost 5 bases and 5 bases, in that order; junction bases with no gene match: 8. Germline loops: CDR1 SGHRS, CDR2 YFSETQ. CDR3 length: 14 amino acids. The CDR3 DNA is TGCGCCAGCAGATGGGGACAGGGCCTAGACGAGCAGTACTTC. Its protein product is CASRWGQGLDEQYF.

The table lists this clonotype with a count of one. The chain recombines TRBV5-6 with TRBJ2-1, with 10 bases that match TRBD2. The length of the CDR3 is 14 residues. Trimming at V came to 0 bases and at J to 10 bases, leaving 4 bases not matched to a gene. Germline CDR1 and CDR2: SGHDT and YYEEEE. In DNA, the CDR3 is TGTGCCAGCAGCTTGGAAGCGGGGGGGCGGGAGCAGTTCTTC. Its protein product is CASSLEAGGREQFF.

The V gene is TRBV6-5, the J gene TRBJ2-1; unclear D gene. Trimming removed 0 bases at V and 9 bases at J, with 12 bases between. Germline V CDR1 and CDR2: MNHEY, SVGAGI. This CDR3 comprises 14 residues. CDR3 sequence (DNA): TGTGCCAGCAGTTACTCACCTTCGTTTTTTGAGCAGTTCTTC. Amino acids: CASSYSPSFFEQFF.

The chain couples TRBV7-2 to TRBJ2-2; D remains ambiguous. The CDR3 has 17 residues. Germline CDR1 reads SGHTA; CDR2 reads FQGNSA. V was cut by 1 base and J by 0 bases, with 12 bases left in between. As DNA, the CDR3 is TGTGCCAGCAGCTTAGGCAGACTTTTCGCGAACACCGGGGAGCTGTTTTTT. It translates to CASSLGRLFANTGELFF.